Sequencing of this T cell receptor (beta chain) was carried out in a study of blood T cells in healthy people across ages. It was with a sample-barcoded 5' primer and a J-beta primer mix that a second PCR of roughly 7 to 12 cycles was run. MiXCR was run by TCRdb on the 5' RACE reads, yielding one entry per CDR3 protein. The data show over 950,000 distinct CDR3 sequences, more than 30% seen once. Study-wide points: Any conclusive comparison of naive versus antigen-experienced cells was prevented by using unsorted PBMCs.

With 4 bases removed from V and 7 bases from J, the gap between germline ends came to 13 bases. CDR3 length equals 12 residues. The germline gives CDR1 SQVTM, CDR2 ANQGSEA. There were healthy Caucasian individuals from Russia, aged roughly 6 to 90, serving as donors. Many counts were recorded for this clonotype. Its antigen is unidentified. Sequences were obtained from blood. The chain carries TRBV29-1 and TRBJ1-2; no definite D call. This TCR came from a man aged 18 to 29 in good health. The chain's CDR3 is CSVAGNVGGYTF. The CDR3 DNA reads as TGCAGCGTTGCTGGGAATGTCGGTGGCTACACCTTC.